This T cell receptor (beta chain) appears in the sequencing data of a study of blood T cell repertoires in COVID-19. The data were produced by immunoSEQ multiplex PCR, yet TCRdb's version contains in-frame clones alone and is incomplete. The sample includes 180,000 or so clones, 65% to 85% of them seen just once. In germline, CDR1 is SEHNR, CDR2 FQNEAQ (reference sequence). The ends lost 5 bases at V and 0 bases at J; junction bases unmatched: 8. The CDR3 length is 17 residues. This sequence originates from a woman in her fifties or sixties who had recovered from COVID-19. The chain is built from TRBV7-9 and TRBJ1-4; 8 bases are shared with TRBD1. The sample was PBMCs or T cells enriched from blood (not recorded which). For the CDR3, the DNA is TGTGCCAGCAGCAATTGGGACAGGCTTGCAACTAATGAAAAACTGTTTTTT. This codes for CASSNWDRLATNEKLFF.